This T cell receptor beta chain comes out of a study of OX40 agonist ivuxolimab in advanced cancers. Turning to the study itself: Ivuxolimab is a fully human IgG2 antibody that activates OX40 (CD134).

Libraries were prepared by immunoSEQ multiplex PCR; TCRdb keeps only in-frame clonotypes and omits some of them. The profile covers 50,000 to 65,000 clones, with around 82% appearing a single time and over 3% taken by the ten largest. J was trimmed by 5 bases and V by 5 bases; bases with no gene match: 4. This CDR3 region has 14 residues. The V gene's germline CDR1 is MNHNS and CDR2 SASEGT. The source material was CD4+ or CD8+ T cells sorted from blood, sampled in a trial of the OX40 agonist ivuxolimab. The origin of this receptor is an adult with an advanced solid tumor such as melanoma, head and neck, liver or kidney cancer. The gene calls are TRBV6-1 and TRBJ2-3; 10 bases are shared with TRBD1. The CDR3 loop reads CASSSRDRGDTQYF. CDR3 in DNA: TGTGCCAGCAGTTCACGGGACAGGGGAGATACGCAGTATTTT.